The sequence of this TCR beta chain was determined in a study of blood T cell repertoires in COVID-19 (dated by TCRdb to between 2020 and 2021). At the level of the whole study: Samples covering the acute and convalescent phases of COVID-19 were provided by collaborators in the United States, Italy and Spain. The material from the prospective study consisted of cDNA or gDNA derived from T cells, B-cell-depleted T cells, or PBMCs. Subjects who had been exposed to COVID-19, were actively infected with it, or had recovered from it provided the deeply sampled blood TCRbeta repertoires that made up the dataset. The repertoires were released in a freely available public database meant as a resource for research on the immune response to SARS-CoV-2. Nearly every sample came with metadata listing a de-identified subject ID, COVID-19 status, age in years and sex. Samples were obtained from the ongoing ImmuneRACE study (first 160 participants) and from 1,200 or so subjects provided by 6 global collaborators. Where HLA class I and class II types were available, the types were taken from metadata supplied by the sample provider, not from assay-based typing. Study-wide conclusions, independent of this receptor: The amount of clinical and demographic metadata varied by source and participant and was provided uncurated.

At the junction V is shortened by 3 bases and J by 12 bases; bases outside the gene matches: 5. Taken from cysteine to phenylalanine, the CDR3 has 13 residues. CDR3 DNA only is kept here, 39 bases in frame from base 1. CDR1 and CDR2 (KGHSH, LQKENI) derive from the germline V gene. About this clone itself: Its antigen is not yet known. The sample holds no much larger clone one base away, and base qualities are not on file.

Whole blood was collected in K2EDTA tubes by collaborating institutions according to the institutions' own protocols. For TCRbeta analysis, collaborators shipped samples as frozen whole blood, isolated PBMCs, or DNA extracted from either of those sample types. TCRbeta CDR3 regions were amplified from genomic DNA using the immunoSEQ Assay, a bias-controlled multiplex PCR. Concerning the study's data processing: Within the assay, amplification of reference gene primers was used to estimate how many nucleated cells each sample contained. Sequence reads were collapsed and filtered to measure the absolute abundance of every unique TCRbeta CDR3 rearrangement. For each sample, productive Simpson clonality was calculated as the square root of Simpson's diversity index over productive rearrangements. TCRdb holds this immuneACCESS table with in-frame rearrangements only. Some clones are missing; in checked studies, unresolved V genes explain under half, and the rest has no known cause. V and J calls plus clone size are reproduced from that table; the DNA served to infer D and trimming. Within this sample are over 85,000 clones, with around 80% of them counted one time only. The ten most abundant clones make up around a quarter of the sample.

This receptor was taken from a man between 65 and 85 years old with acute or convalescent COVID-19. This receptor chain uses TRBV18 and TRBJ2-1, and 10 junction bases match TRBD1. Material for sequencing was peripheral blood. CDR3 sequence: CASSPGQGIGQFF. The DNA reads TGTGCCAGCTCACCGGGACAGGGGATAGGGCAGTTCTTC.